The rows below give T cell receptor beta chains drawn from one sample of a study of T cells in Graves' hyperthyroidism and ophthalmopathy. TCRdb reprocessed the multiplex PCR reads via MiXCR and lists one record per CDR3 protein. The data show 75,000 to 100,000 distinct CDR3 sequences, approximately 42% seen once. The material sequenced was peripheral blood or thyroid tissue (not recorded which). The receptors come from a woman aged 30 to 39 with Graves' hyperthyroidism. Both conserved end residues are part of each CDR3.

>TRBJ2-7|TRBV7-9
CASSQGESDRYYEQYF
>TRBJ2-5|TRBV5-6
CASSLEQTGRQETQYF
>TRBJ2-5|TRBV6-4
CASSDHREETQYF
>TRBJ1-3|TRBV20-1
CSARGGEGGSGNTIYF
>TRBJ1-6|TRBV2
CASSRQGTNQNSPLHF
>TRBJ1-2|TRBV24-1
CATSEPWTGSGYTF
>TRBJ2-5|TRBV30
CAWSAGGPAKTQYF
>TRBJ2-3|TRBV2
CASSTNRDRFSDTQYF
>TRBJ1-3|TRBV9
CASSPRTGQTPQPLGNTIYF
>TRBJ1-2|TRBV2
CASSGGPGGFGYGYTF
>TRBJ2-5|TRBV28
CASSPTWTAEETQYF
>TRBJ1-2|TRBV3-1
CASSQRTGGSYTF
>TRBJ1-1|TRBV7-9
CASSSSVTGFEAFF
>TRBJ2-7|TRBV5-4
CASSFAGVSGRSSEQYF
>TRBJ1-2|TRBV3-1
CASSHPLRQGWVDGYTF
>TRBJ1-1|TRBV5-1
CASSERPPGGTISEAFF
>TRBJ2-5|TRBV7-2
CASSLMAGGGVTQYF
>TRBJ2-5|TRBV15
CATSMGGGSAETQYF
>TRBJ2-7|TRBV2
CASSEAGSYYEQYF
>TRBJ1-6|TRBV18
CASSPSGQGFRF
>TRBJ2-7|TRBV7-9
CASSFSYEQHF
>TRBJ1-1|TRBV15
CATSSSQLNTEAFF
>TRBJ2-1|TRBV7-6
CASSLEFGTSGYNEQFF
>TRBJ1-5|TRBV6-5
CASTESWGHVKNQPQHF
>TRBJ2-5|TRBV7-9
CASSSGQGNMETQYF
>TRBJ2-7|TRBV2
CASSTLGAGLGAEQYF
>TRBJ2-7|TRBV6-5
CASSYWGFGGSNEQYF
>TRBJ2-2|TRBV7-9
CASGWDDGELFF
>TRBJ1-5|TRBV20-1
CSAGGDSYQPQHF
>TRBJ2-5|TRBV4-1
CASSAPQPWTQYF
>TRBJ2-5|TRBV12-3/TRBV12-4
CASSFGVSNQPQYF
>TRBJ1-2|TRBV4-1
CASSSTGDIYGYTF